The TCR beta chain described here comes from a study of OX40 agonist ivuxolimab in advanced cancers. The study in broad terms: Ivuxolimab was an agonistic, fully human IgG2 monoclonal antibody directed against OX40 (CD134), a costimulatory receptor. The monotherapy dose-escalation portion (N = 52 patients) of the phase I ivuxolimab trial is reported in the paper. Partial responses occurred in three dose-escalation patients, of whom one had hepatocellular carcinoma and two had cutaneous melanoma. Patients were allowed to have had prior anti-PD-1, anti-PD-L1 or anti-CTLA-4 therapy, and 30% to 40% of the dose-escalation patients had been treated with checkpoint inhibitors. A male proportion of nearly 85% and a mean age of 60 years, ranging from about 23 to 79, were recorded for the dose-escalation cohort. Peripheral TCRbeta sequencing was intended to test whether TCR sequence diversity was altered and clonal T-cell expansion was caused by ivuxolimab. Intravenous ivuxolimab was administered to patients every 2 weeks at six dose levels: 0.01, 0.1, 0.3, 1.5, 3 and 10 mg/kg. Of the approximately 54 patients in dose escalation, about 20 had hepatocellular carcinoma, about 15 had melanoma, 9 had renal cell carcinoma and 9 had head and neck cancer. Overall results and qualifications from the work: Low levels of normalized T-cell clonal expansion were also seen in some patients who did not respond. In partial responders in the 0.1-3.0 mg/kg groups, normalized peripheral clonal expansion was found to be among the lowest, especially among CD8+ T cells. Clonal expansion of both CD4+ and CD8+ blood T cells was observed from baseline to week 6 at doses 0.1 to 3.0 mg/kg. On average, CD8+ T cells showed more expanded clones than CD4+ T cells after ivuxolimab. Which antigens the clonally expanded peripheral T cells were specific for was not determined.

Genomic DNA was extracted from sorted cells for sequencing of the TCRbeta CDR3 region. The immunoSEQ Assay was used to sequence the TCRbeta CDR3 regions. Imported from immuneACCESS, the table was reduced by TCRdb to in-frame sequences with V and J called. These copies leave out some clones; in studies compared against another copy, an unresolved V gene accounts for under half, and the cause of the remainder is not known. This sample gives tens of thousands of clones in total; more than 70% of them show up just once. The ten largest make up more than 8% of the sample. The germline V gene provides CDR1 MNHNS and CDR2 SASEGT. There are 12 amino acids in the CDR3, from cysteine to phenylalanine inclusive. Only CDR3 DNA is held: 36 bases, read in frame from base 1. V is pared back by 4 bases and J by 2 bases, with 6 bases lying between the germline termini. Patients with autoimmune disease history or receiving systemic immunosuppression were excluded from the trial. In every dose cohort, peripheral blood was drawn for TCR sequencing at baseline, cycle 4 day 1, and cycle 7 day 1. Samples were obtained from an open-label, multicenter, first-in-human phase I dose-escalation trial of ivuxolimab. Adults with locally advanced or metastatic melanoma, renal cell, hepatocellular, or head and neck squamous cell carcinoma were enrolled in the trial. Before TCR sequencing, CD4+ T cells and CD8+ T cells from peripheral blood were sorted into separate populations.

Only a few counts were recorded for this clone. Its cognate antigen has yet to be identified. Base quality data are lacking; no much larger clone is found one base away. The sequence links TRBV6-1 to TRBJ2-7, with no D gene named confidently. The sample here was CD4+ or CD8+ T cells sorted from blood, taken in a trial of the OX40 agonist ivuxolimab. The receptor's source is an adult with an advanced solid tumor such as melanoma, head and neck, liver or kidney cancer. The DNA sequence is as follows: TGTGCCAGCAGTGCCCCTCCCTACGAGCAGTACTTC. This sequence encodes CASSAPPYEQYF.